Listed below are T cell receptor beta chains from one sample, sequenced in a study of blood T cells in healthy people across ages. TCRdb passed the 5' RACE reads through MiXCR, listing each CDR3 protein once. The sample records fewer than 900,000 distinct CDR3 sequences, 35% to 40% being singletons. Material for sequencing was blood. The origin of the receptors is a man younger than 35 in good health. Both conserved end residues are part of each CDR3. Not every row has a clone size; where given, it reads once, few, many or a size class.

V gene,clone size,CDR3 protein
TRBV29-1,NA,CSVEQGARDTQYF
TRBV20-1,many,CSASIGYTEAFF
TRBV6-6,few,CASSTIVGNQPQHF
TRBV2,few,CARTRGENNSPLHF
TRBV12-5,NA,CASGLPPLRSGTYEQYF
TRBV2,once,CASSGSIEAFF
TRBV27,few,CASSPRQGFTDTQYF
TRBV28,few,CASRTPTGTGGYTF
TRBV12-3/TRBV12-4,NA,CASSSPGLARVEQFF
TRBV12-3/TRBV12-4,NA,CASSLPSGGDTDMQYF
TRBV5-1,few,CASSFDVGEQYF
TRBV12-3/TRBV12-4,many,CASSGQGSSYEQYF
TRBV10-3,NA,CAIGTGATGELFF
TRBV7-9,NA,CASSSGSYTGELFF
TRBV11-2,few,CASSQSGNTIYF
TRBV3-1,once,CTSSQDTSGGVETQYF
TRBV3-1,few,CASQDRAVYNEQFF
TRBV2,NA,CASSEARARVAKNIQYF
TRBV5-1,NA,CASSLGPVGSPQHF
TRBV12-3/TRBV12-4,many,CASSTTSGGSTDTQYF
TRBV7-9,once,CASSLEAAPETQFF
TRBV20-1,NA,CSYSTGSTEAFF
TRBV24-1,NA,CATSDKGVDTDTQYF
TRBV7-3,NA,CASSLEGQNKGELFF
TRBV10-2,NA,CASSESTRVGNNEQFF
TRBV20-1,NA,CSASPTGAYYGYTF
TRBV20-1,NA,CSAFSAGQGYNEQYF
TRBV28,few,CASSLRPGSYEQYF
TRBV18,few,CASSTQGSETQYF
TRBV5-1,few,CASSRTGEAKNIQYF
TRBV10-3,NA,CAIRLDGNEQFF
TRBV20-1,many,CSAITRFRGGRSDTQYF
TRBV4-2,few,CASSQDNSRGRVGEKLFF
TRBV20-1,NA,CSARDKLALTGELFF
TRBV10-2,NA,CASRPGLNTEAFF
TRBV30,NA,CAWSVQGNTIYF
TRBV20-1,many,CSASTSGGADTQYF
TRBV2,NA,CASSEDGQDRDTQYF
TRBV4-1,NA,CASSQDPSGGAGDTQYF
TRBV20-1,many,CSASGGAQETQYF
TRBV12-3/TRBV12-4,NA,CANFRSGANILTF
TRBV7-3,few,CASSRTSGGAYEQYF
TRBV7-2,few,CASSWRDSLNTEAFF
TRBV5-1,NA,CASSLNPAGEETQYF
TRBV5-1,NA,CASSLDPREAFF
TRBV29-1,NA,CSVEDQRVGDTGAFF
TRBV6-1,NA,CASSEGLPNTEAFF
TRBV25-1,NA,CASSESPDTYEQYF
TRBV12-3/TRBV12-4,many,CASGGGLVETQYF
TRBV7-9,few,CASSQTGGGQPQHF
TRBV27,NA,CASSWARSGVDTQYF
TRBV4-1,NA,CASSQARADIDGYTF
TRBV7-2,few,CASSLDSRGGVDTQYF
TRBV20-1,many,CSAPGQGNYGYTF
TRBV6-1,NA,CASLAGGNADTQYF
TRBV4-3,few,CASSQDFPGRGTEAFF
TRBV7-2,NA,CASSPRRGSGTYNEQYF
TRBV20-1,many,CSATGQGYGYTF